This TCR beta chain was obtained from a study of CD8 T cells in ankylosing spondylitis. General observations from the study: A TCR beta motif made of 7 to 9 highly homologous variants seemed typical of ankylosing spondylitis blood. Reported data indicate significant enrichment of disease-linked clones within matched ankylosing spondylitis synovial fluid. Both synovial fluid and blood in reactive arthritis had previously been reported to carry some motif variants.

In germline, CDR1 is SNHLY, CDR2 FYNNEI. V was pared by 9 bases and J by 2 bases, with 11 bases of the junction left unmatched. The CDR3 contains 17 residues. Researchers built TCR beta libraries using quantitative 5'-RACE with molecular barcodes. TCRdb redid the calling of the 5' RACE reads with MiXCR, one entry per CDR3 protein. The top ten hold roughly 6.8% of the sample, which has some 250,000 distinct CDR3 sequences, about 10% seen once. Points on this clonotype: The antigen is not known.

This chain joins TRBV2 and TRBJ2-3; 13 bases line up with TRBD2. The receptor was isolated from a male donor with ankylosing spondylitis or in good health (not recorded which). Input material: blood, either unsorted or a sorted T cell fraction (not recorded which). The CDR3 DNA is TGTGCCAGGTCGAGGTCCGGGACTAGCGGGATCACAGATACGCAGTATTTT. Residues: CARSRSGTSGITDTQYF.